The sequence of this T cell receptor (beta chain) was determined in a study of shared clonotypes between healthy human individuals. Clones were sequenced by immunoSEQ multiplex PCR, and TCRdb holds only the in-frame ones, with some missing. The sample lists some 690,000 clones; about 90% were seen once. In regard to this clone: Its antigen remains unidentified.

Recent acute infections and vaccinations were absent in the healthy HIV-negative adult donors. Per germline, CDR1 MNHEY and CDR2 SVGAGI. This CDR3 contains 15 residues. V lost 2 bases to trimming and J lost 0 bases, with 7 bases between them. Broader study findings: Represented genetic and exposure-history diversity was restricted by having few donors.

The genes are TRBV6-5 and TRBJ1-4; D remains ambiguous. Sequenced input: memory CD8+ T cells from PBMCs. The subset denotes: CD45RO+ cells pooled with CCR7-negative TemRA cells. The receptor's source is a man younger than 35 in good health. Some clones in this sample may be carry-over from other donors' samples. The CDR3 nucleotides read TGTGCCAGCAGTTACACGGACTCAACTAATGAAAAACTGTTTTTT. It is translated as CASSYTDSTNEKLFF.